This is a list of T cell receptor beta chains from one sample in a study of a mutant IDH1 vaccine in newly diagnosed glioma. TCRdb keeps only in-frame clones here, not all; method: immunoSEQ multiplex PCR. The table lists 40,000 or so clones, roughly 78% of them singletons, with approximately 8.4% in the top ten. This specimen was PBMCs, taken from a glioma patient treated with radiotherapy, temozolomide or both. Every receptor here comes from a man aged 35 to 55 with glioma. Some clones in this sample may be carry-over from other donors' samples. The CDR3 runs from the conserved cysteine through the conserved F or W. Fields, in order: clone size, D gene, J gene, V gene, CDR3 protein, CDR3 DNA. A D gene is named only where the DNA matches it firmly. Rows may omit the clone size; those that give it use once, few, many or a size class.

.	TRBD1	TRBJ1-4	TRBV6-4	CASSEGTGGDEKLFF	TGTGCCAGCAGTGAAGGGACAGGGGGCGATGAAAAACTGTTTTTT
.	.	TRBJ2-2	TRBV27	CASSGLGGTGELFF	TGTGCCAGCAGTGGACTAGGGGGCACCGGGGAGCTGTTTTTT
.	.	TRBJ1-6	TRBV28	CASSFTGVGLNSPLHF	TGTGCCAGCAGTTTTACGGGGGTAGGGTTAAACTCACCCCTCCACTTT
.	.	TRBJ1-5	TRBV29-1	CSVVKTGAQPQHF	TGCAGCGTTGTTAAGACCGGGGCTCAGCCCCAGCATTTT
few	TRBD1	TRBJ1-5	TRBV4-1	CASSLTGQGNQPQHF	TGCGCCAGCAGCCTCACGGGACAGGGGAATCAGCCCCAGCATTTT
once	.	TRBJ1-1	TRBV11-3	CASSLDRMTEAFF	TGTGCCAGCAGCTTAGACAGGATGACTGAAGCTTTCTTT
few	TRBD1	TRBJ1-1	TRBV7-6	CASSQTGLNTEAFF	TGTGCCAGCTCCCAGACAGGGCTGAACACTGAAGCTTTCTTT
.	.	TRBJ2-5	TRBV5-4	CASSLLVQETQYF	TGTGCCAGCAGCTTGTTGGTTCAAGAGACCCAGTACTTC
.	TRBD1	TRBJ2-7	TRBV5-1	CASSPGTGGYEQYF	TGCGCCAGCAGTCCCGGGACAGGGGGCTACGAGCAGTACTTC
.	.	TRBJ1-1	TRBV5-5	CASSWGGENTEAFF	TGTGCCAGCAGCTGGGGGGGCGAGAACACTGAAGCTTTCTTT
.	TRBD1	TRBJ2-5	TRBV6-6	CASIRSRTGQETQYF	TGTGCCAGCATTAGATCCCGGACAGGCCAAGAGACCCAGTACTTC
.	.	TRBJ1-2	TRBV14	CASSQGQGAGYTF	TGTGCCAGCAGCCAAGGGCAGGGTGCCGGCTACACCTTC
.	TRBD1	TRBJ1-2	TRBV4-1	CASSQDEGTAYGYTF	TGCGCCAGCAGCCAAGATGAAGGGACAGCTTATGGCTACACCTTC
.	.	TRBJ2-5	TRBV5-4	CASSFGTGEEETQYF	TGTGCCAGCAGCTTTGGGACGGGGGAAGAAGAGACCCAGTACTTC
once	.	TRBJ2-7	TRBV29-1	CSVRGSSYEQYF	TGCAGCGTCCGCGGGTCATCCTACGAGCAGTACTTC
.	TRBD1	TRBJ1-6	TRBV27	CASSLHRGLNSPLHF	TGTGCCAGCAGTTTACACAGGGGACTTAATTCACCCCTCCACTTT
.	TRBD1	TRBJ2-7	TRBV12-5	CASGLGQGAGYEQYF	TGTGCTAGTGGTTTGGGTCAGGGGGCAGGATACGAGCAGTACTTC
.	.	TRBJ2-3	TRBV5-1	CASSLAGWEDTQYF	TGCGCCAGCAGCTTGGCCGGATGGGAAGATACGCAGTATTTT
.	.	TRBJ1-6	TRBV15	CATSRGSTGNSPLHF	TGTGCCACCAGCAGAGGCAGTACCGGCAATTCACCCCTCCACTTT
.	TRBD1	TRBJ1-2	TRBV5-1	CASSLATRGGYGYTF	TGCGCCAGCAGCTTGGCCACCAGGGGGGGCTATGGCTACACCTTC
.	.	TRBJ2-5	TRBV9	CASSSGGEETQYF	TGTGCCAGCAGCTCCGGCGGAGAGGAGACCCAGTACTTC
once	.	TRBJ1-2	TRBV6-1	CASRMEGYYGYTF	TGTGCCAGCAGGATGGAGGGGTACTATGGCTACACCTTC
.	.	TRBJ1-2	TRBV30	CAWSLESNYGYTF	TGTGCCTGGAGTTTGGAATCTAACTATGGCTACACCTTC
.	TRBD2	TRBJ2-7	TRBV29-1	CSVILAGILEQYF	TGCAGCGTGATACTAGCGGGGATCCTGGAGCAGTACTTC
.	.	TRBJ2-3	TRBV7-2	CASSLDLAADTQYF	TGTGCCAGCAGCTTAGATCTAGCCGCAGATACGCAGTATTTT
.	TRBD1	TRBJ1-4	TRBV10-3	CATRRGQGEKLFF	TGTGCCACGCGCCGGGGACAGGGGGAAAAACTGTTTTTT